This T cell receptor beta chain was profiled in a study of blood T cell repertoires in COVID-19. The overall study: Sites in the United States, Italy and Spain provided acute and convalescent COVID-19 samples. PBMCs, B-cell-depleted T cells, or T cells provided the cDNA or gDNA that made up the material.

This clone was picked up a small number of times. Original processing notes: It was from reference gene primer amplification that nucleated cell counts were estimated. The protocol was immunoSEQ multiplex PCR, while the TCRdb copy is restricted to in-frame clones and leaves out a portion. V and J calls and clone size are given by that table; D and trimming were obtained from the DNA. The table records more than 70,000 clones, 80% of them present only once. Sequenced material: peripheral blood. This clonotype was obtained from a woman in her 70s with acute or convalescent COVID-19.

The CDR3 sequence is CASRDTHSYEQYF. The CDR3 DNA follows: TGTGCCAGCAGGGACACCCACTCCTACGAGCAGTACTTC. The V and J genes are TRBV6-5 and TRBJ2-7; tentative D call: TRBD1 (5 bases). Trimming took 6 bases from V and 0 from J, leaving 9 bases between them. CDR3 length: 13 amino acids. Germline CDR1 is MNHEY and CDR2 is SVGAGI.